The 27 T cell receptor beta chains below all came from one sample that was sequenced in a study of blood T cell repertoires in COVID-19. Method: immunoSEQ multiplex PCR; TCRdb's copy keeps in-frame clones and lacks some. Of about 330,000 clones in the sample, around 92% were seen once. Sequenced sample: peripheral blood. All receptors derive from a man younger than 35 who had recovered from COVID-19.

The rearrangement links TRBV28 to TRBJ1-3; D ambiguous. The CDR3 totals 15 residues. Trimming left V 3 bases short and J 0 bases short, with 9 bases between. Germline V gene data show CDR1 as MDHEN and CDR2 as SYDVKM. The CDR3 sequence: CASSLLQSSGNTIYF. The CDR3 DNA is TGTGCCAGCAGTTTGTTGCAGTCCTCTGGAAACACCATATATTTT.

V and J are TRBV13 and TRBJ1-1; no reliable D call. Trimming pared 6 bases from V and 1 base from J, leaving 15 bases between. The CDR3 runs to 15 residues. Germline V gene sequence: CDR1 PRHDT, CDR2 FYEKMQ (reference sequence). The CDR3 protein is CASRIHGGENTEAFF. The CDR3 DNA sequence: TGTGCCAGCAGGATCCACGGCGGGGAGAACACTGAAGCTTTCTTT. The full variable domain, its missing parts supplied by reference TRBV13 and TRBJ1-1, is AAGVIQSPRHLIKEKRETATLKCYPIPRHDTVYWYQQGPGQDPQFLISFYEKMQSDKGSIPDRFSAQQFSDYHSELNMSSLELGDSALYFCASRIHGGENTEAFFGQGTRLTVV.

The chain is built from TRBV30 and TRBJ1-4; 9 nucleotides match TRBD1. Trimming took 5 bases from V and 2 from J; bases not matched to a gene: 6. CDR1 is GTSNPN and CDR2 is SVGIG in the germline V gene (reference sequence). CDR3 length: 15 residues. As DNA, the CDR3 is TGTGCCTGGGGCCGCGGGACAGGGACTAATGAAAAACTGTTTTTT. As protein: CAWGRGTGTNEKLFF.

The chain couples TRBV2 to TRBJ2-2, with D possibly being TRBD1 (5 bases). Between the trimmed V and J ends, which lost 3 bases and 2 bases, there was a span of 10 bases. Germline V lookup: CDR1 SNHLY, CDR2 FYNNEI. This CDR3 has 15 residues. The CDR3 coding sequence is TGTGCCAGCAGTGAGTGGGGCACCAACACCGGGGAGCTGTTTTTT. Protein product: CASSEWGTNTGELFF.

The chain recombines TRBV7-2 with TRBJ1-1, with D maybe TRBD1 (6 bases). CDR1 and CDR2 (germline): SGHTA, FQGNSA. This CDR3 region has 14 residues. With 5 bases removed from V and 0 bases from J, the gap between germline ends came to 10 bases. CDR3 protein: CASSTGYMNTEAFF. DNA for the CDR3: TGTGCCAGCAGCACAGGGTACATGAACACTGAAGCTTTCTTT.

This chain connects TRBV29-1 to TRBJ1-1, with D unresolved. Trimming took 1 base from V and 7 from J, leaving 13 bases between them. The CDR3 consists of 13 residues. The germline V gene encodes CDR1 SQVTM and CDR2 ANQGSEA. CDR3 in DNA: TGCAGCGTTGAAGGCTGGGCGTTGGATGAAGCTTTCTTT. Its translation: CSVEGWALDEAFF. Supplemented by reference TRBV29-1 and TRBJ1-1, the full variable domain reads SAVISQKPSRDICQRGTSLTIQCQVDSQVTMMFWYRQQPGQSLTLIATANQGSEATYESGFVIDKFPISRPNLTFSTLTVSNMSPEDSSIYLCSVEGWALDEAFFGQGTRLTVV.

The V call is TRBV7-9, the J call TRBJ2-1; 8 positions agree with TRBD2. J gave up 4 bases and V 5 bases, and 7 bases lay outside the gene matches. CDR3 size: 15 residues. CDR1 and CDR2 (germline): SEHNR, FQNEAQ (reference sequence). The CDR3 nucleotides read TGTGCCAGCAGCCCCGGGGGGGCGTCGTACAATGAGCAGTTCTTC. Its translation is CASSPGGASYNEQFF.

The genes are TRBV12-3 or TRBV12-4 and TRBJ1-2, with 9 positions matching TRBD1. With V trimmed by 5 bases and J by 7 bases, 2 bases remained unmatched. This CDR3 is 12 amino acids long. The CDR3 is CASSRDRVGYTF. In DNA form, the CDR3 reads TGTGCCAGCAGTCGGGACAGGGTTGGCTACACCTTC.

The genes are TRBV5-1 and TRBJ2-7, with TRBD1 matching over 8 bases. Looked up from germline, CDR1 is SGHRS and CDR2 is YFSETQ. V shed 4 bases and J 0 bases; nucleotides not matched to a gene: 3. The CDR3 is 14 residues long. The CDR3 nucleotides are TGCGCCAGCAGCCGGGACAGGCCCTCCTACGAGCAGTACTTC. Translating it yields CASSRDRPSYEQYF.

There are a few counts of this clone. The rearrangement joins TRBV25-1 to TRBJ1-4, with D perhaps TRBD1 (6 bases). CDR3 length: 14 amino acids. V shed 5 bases and J shed 8 bases, with 15 bases lying between them. Looked up from germline, CDR1 is MGHDK and CDR2 is SYGVNS. The CDR3 bases are TGTGCCAGCAGTTTTCAGGGGATGCAGGAAAAACTGTTTTTT. Translating it yields CASSFQGMQEKLFF.

The chain is built from TRBV19 and TRBJ1-5; tentative D call: TRBD1 (5 bases). The germline V gene encodes CDR1 LNHDA and CDR2 SQIVND (reference sequence). This CDR3 spans 14 amino acids. The V gene lost 4 bases and the J gene lost 4 bases, with 11 bases spanning the gap. DNA of the CDR3: TGTGCCAGTAGTACAGGGTCGTGGAATCAGCCCCAGCATTTT. It specifies CASSTGSWNQPQHF.

This chain links TRBV5-6 with TRBJ1-1; possible D gene TRBD1, 6 bases. Per germline, CDR1 SGHDT and CDR2 YYEEEE. The CDR3 is made up of 16 amino acids. Trimming shortened V by 1 base and J by 2 bases, and 15 bases separated the two germline ends. The CDR3 loop is CASSLRQGLFNTEAFF. The CDR3, as DNA: TGTGCCAGCAGCTTGCGTCAGGGGCTTTTCAACACTGAAGCTTTCTTT.

The rearrangement links TRBV7-9 to TRBJ1-1; TRBD1 might be the D (5 bases). The CDR3 extends over 13 amino acids. Trimming shortened V by 3 bases and J by 6 bases, and 11 bases separated the two germline ends. Germline V gene data show CDR1 as SEHNR and CDR2 as FQNEAQ (reference sequence). CDR3 protein: CASSLTESPEAFF. The CDR3 nucleotides read TGTGCCAGCAGCTTGACAGAATCACCTGAAGCTTTCTTT.

The chain has TRBV7-9 and TRBJ1-1, with a weak D call TRBD1 (5 bases). This CDR3 has 13 amino acids. Trimming took 2 bases from V and 6 from J, leaving 10 bases between them. The germline V gene encodes CDR1 SEHNR and CDR2 FQNEAQ (reference sequence). CDR3 DNA: TGTGCCAGCAGCTTACGACAGAATCCTGAAGCTTTCTTT. This codes for CASSLRQNPEAFF.

V and J are TRBV27 and TRBJ1-5, with a weak D call TRBD1 (6 bases). The V gene lost 5 bases and the J gene lost 0 bases, with 8 bases spanning the gap. CDR3 length: 14 residues. The germline V gene has CDR1 MNHEY and CDR2 SMNVEV (reference sequence). The CDR3 loop is CASSQGSSNQPQHF. CDR3 DNA: TGTGCCAGCAGTCAGGGGTCTAGCAATCAGCCCCAGCATTTT.

In its sample, this clone was seen once. This chain uses TRBV21-1 with TRBJ2-3; the tabulated D call, TRBD1, remains unverified against the DNA. TRBV21-1 is flagged as a pseudogene. The CDR3 spans 17 residues. The CDR3 here is CASSKVNGDRSTDTQYF. For the CDR3, the DNA is TGTGCCAGCAGCAAAGTTAATGGGGACAGGTCCACAGATACGCAGTATTTT.

The chain uses TRBV6-4 and TRBJ1-1, with a weak D call TRBD1 (6 bases). The CDR3 covers 14 residues. The V gene's germline CDR1 is MRHNA and CDR2 SNTAGT. V lost 9 bases, J lost 1 base, and 15 bases lay in between. DNA for the CDR3: TGTGCCAGTCGGAAAGGACAGACGAACACTGAAGCTTTCTTT. As protein: CASRKGQTNTEAFF.

The chain links TRBV2 to TRBJ1-4; a possible D gene is TRBD1 (5 bases). V was cut by 3 bases and J by 8 bases, with 13 bases left in between. Germline CDR1 and CDR2: SNHLY and FYNNEI. The CDR3 loop spans 14 amino acids. The CDR3 spells CASSEGRVLEKLFF. CDR3 bases: TGTGCCAGCAGTGAGGGCAGGGTGTTGGAAAAACTGTTTTTT.

The rearrangement uses TRBV19 and TRBJ2-7; 8 bases align to TRBD2. The J segment lost 7 bases and the V segment lost 3 bases, leaving 5 bases of the junction unmatched. The CDR3 runs to 13 residues. The V gene's germline CDR1 is LNHDA and CDR2 SQIVND (reference sequence). The CDR3 here is CASSMVGTSEQYF. As DNA, the CDR3 is TGTGCCAGTAGTATGGTGGGGACTAGTGAGCAGTACTTC.

The chain recombines TRBV9 with TRBJ1-2; D possibly corresponds to TRBD1 (5 bases). V lost 3 bases to trimming and J lost 11 bases, with 17 bases between them. CDR1 SGDLS and CDR2 YYNGEE come from the germline V gene. This CDR3 has 13 residues. In nucleotides, the CDR3 is TGTGCCAGCAGCGCCTCCCAGGGTTCCTCATACACCTTC. Translated, it gives CASSASQGSSYTF.

The rearrangement uses TRBV7-2 and TRBJ2-1; 12 bases agree with TRBD2. CDR3 size: 15 residues. Germline assignment: CDR1 SGHTA and CDR2 FQGNSA. V was clipped by 2 bases and J by 6 bases; unmatched bases: 2. The CDR3 DNA sequence: TGTGCCAGCAGCTTAACTAGCGGGAGGCTCAATGAGCAGTTCTTC. Its protein is CASSLTSGRLNEQFF.

The chain carries TRBV6-6 and TRBJ2-2, with D possibly matching TRBD1 (6 bases). Deletions cut 5 bases from V and 4 bases from J, with 20 bases between. CDR1 MNHNY and CDR2 SVGAGI come from the germline V gene (reference sequence). The CDR3 consists of 17 residues. The CDR3 protein is CASSLRDTRSPTGELFF. The CDR3 nucleotides read TGTGCCAGCAGTCTACGGGACACACGAAGTCCCACCGGGGAGCTGTTTTTT.

The CDR3 DNA reads TGTGCCAGTAGTATTAGGGAGGGGCGGTCCCTCTCTGGGGCCAACGTCCTGACTTTC. This codes for CASSIREGRSLSGANVLTF. This chain joins TRBV19 and TRBJ2-6, with 7 bases fitting TRBD2. J was trimmed by 0 bases and V by 3 bases; bases with no gene match: 11. The CDR3 is made up of 19 amino acids. CDR1 LNHDA and CDR2 SQIVND come from the germline V gene (reference sequence).

J is TRBJ2-7 and V is TRBV19; 9 bases match TRBD1. The V and J ends lost 5 bases and 5 bases, in that order; junction bases with no gene match: 7. Germline lookup yields CDR1 LNHDA and CDR2 SQIVND (reference sequence). This CDR3 spans 14 amino acids. CDR3 amino acids: CASSAGQGLHEQYF. For the CDR3, the DNA is TGTGCCAGTAGTGCGGGACAGGGCCTCCACGAGCAGTACTTC.

This chain links TRBV7-2 with TRBJ2-1; tentatively, D is TRBD2 (6 bases). This CDR3 comprises 18 residues. The germline gives CDR1 SGHTA, CDR2 FQGNSA. Trimming pared 3 bases from V and 8 bases from J, leaving 26 bases between. In nucleotides, the CDR3 is TGTGCCAGCAGCTTGCCCCTGGGACTTCTGGGAACCATCGATGAGCAGTTCTTC. Residues: CASSLPLGLLGTIDEQFF.

The chain couples TRBV5-1 to TRBJ2-5, with 8 bases that match TRBD2. The germline V gene has CDR1 SGHRS and CDR2 YFSETQ. J was trimmed by 5 bases and V by 5 bases; bases with no gene match: 5. The CDR3 is 13 residues long. The CDR3 DNA is TGCGCCAGCAGTCCGACTAGCGATGAGACCCAGTACTTC. Residues: CASSPTSDETQYF.

The chain links TRBV11-2 to TRBJ2-3, with D possibly TRBD2 on 6 matching bases. Germline lookup yields CDR1 SGHAT and CDR2 FQNNGV. Trimming pared 2 bases from V and 0 bases from J, leaving 9 bases between. The CDR3 is 15 residues long. The CDR3 reads CASSLRRGSTDTQYF. In DNA, the CDR3 is TGTGCCAGCAGCTTAAGGCGGGGAAGCACAGATACGCAGTATTTT.